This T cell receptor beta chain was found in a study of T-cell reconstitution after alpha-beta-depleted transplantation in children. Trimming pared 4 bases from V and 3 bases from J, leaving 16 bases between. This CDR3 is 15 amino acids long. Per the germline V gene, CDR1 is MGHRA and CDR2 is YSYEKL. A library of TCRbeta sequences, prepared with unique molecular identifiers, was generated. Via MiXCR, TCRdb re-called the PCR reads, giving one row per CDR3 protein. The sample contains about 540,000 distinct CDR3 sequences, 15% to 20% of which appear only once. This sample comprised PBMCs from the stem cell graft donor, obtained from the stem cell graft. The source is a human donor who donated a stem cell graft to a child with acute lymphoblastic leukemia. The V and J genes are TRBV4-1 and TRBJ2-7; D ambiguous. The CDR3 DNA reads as TGCGCCAGCAGCCTAATACCAGAGAACCTCTACGAGCAGTACTTC. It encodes CASSLIPENLYEQYF.